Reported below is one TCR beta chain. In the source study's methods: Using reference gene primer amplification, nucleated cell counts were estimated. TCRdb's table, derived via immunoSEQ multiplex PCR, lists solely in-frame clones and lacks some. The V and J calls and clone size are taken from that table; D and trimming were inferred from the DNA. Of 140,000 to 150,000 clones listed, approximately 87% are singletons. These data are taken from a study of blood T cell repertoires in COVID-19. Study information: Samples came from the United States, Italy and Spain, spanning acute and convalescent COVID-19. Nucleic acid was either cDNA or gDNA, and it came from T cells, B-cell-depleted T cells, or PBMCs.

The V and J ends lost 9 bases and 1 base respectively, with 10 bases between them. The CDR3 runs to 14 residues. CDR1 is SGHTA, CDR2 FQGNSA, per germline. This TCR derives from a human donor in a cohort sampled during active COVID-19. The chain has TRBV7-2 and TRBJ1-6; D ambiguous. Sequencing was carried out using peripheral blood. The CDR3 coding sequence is TGTGCCAGTATGGGAGGTTCCTATAATTCACCCCTCCACTTT. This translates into CASMGGSYNSPLHF. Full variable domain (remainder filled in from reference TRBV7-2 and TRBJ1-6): GAGVSQSPSNKVTEKGKDVELRCDPISGHTALYWYRQSLGQGLEFLIYFQGNSAPDKSGLPSDRFSAERTGGSVSTLTIQRTQQEDSAVYLCASMGGSYNSPLHFGNGTRLTVT.